A selection of T cell receptor beta chains follows, all from one sample in a study of cytomegalovirus exposure and HLA in healthy donors. Data came from immunoSEQ multiplex PCR; TCRdb stores just in-frame clones and leaves some out. The sample has about 240,000 clones, about 90% seen once. Sequenced: PBMCs. Source of these receptors: a woman aged 25 to 39 in good health and CMV-seropositive. CDR3s include the opening cysteine and the closing phenylalanine or tryptophan. D genes are given only for firm matches. A clone size is listed for some rows: how often the clone was seen (once, few, many), or a class if it is expanded.

CDR3 DNA | CDR3 protein | J gene | clone size | V gene | D gene
TGCAGCGTTGAATCCCGACTACAAGAGACCCAGTACTTC | CSVESRLQETQYF | TRBJ2-5 | - | TRBV29-1 | -
TGTGCCAGCAGCTTTAGCGGGAGTGGCTACGAGCAGTACTTC | CASSFSGSGYEQYF | TRBJ2-7 | - | TRBV7-2 | TRBD2
TGTGCCAGCAGCTTATCGACAGGGGCTGGAAACACCATATATTTT | CASSLSTGAGNTIYF | TRBJ1-3 | - | TRBV13 | TRBD1
TGCGCCAGCAGCCAAATGACAGACGAAAACGAGCAGTACTTC | CASSQMTDENEQYF | TRBJ2-7 | few | TRBV4-1 | -
TGTGCCAGCAGCCGTAGATTCCGGGACAGGGCAGGAGAGACCCAGTACTTC | CASSRRFRDRAGETQYF | TRBJ2-5 | - | TRBV28 | TRBD1
TGTGCCACGGCGACAGGGAGAGAGACCCAGTACTTC | CATATGRETQYF | TRBJ2-5 | - | TRBV10-3 | TRBD1
TGTGCCTGGAGTGCCGGGCGGGGGGAAGCTTTCTTT | CAWSAGRGEAFF | TRBJ1-1 | - | TRBV30 | -
TGTGCCAGCGTCTATAGGGGTTTTTCTTACGAGCAGTACTTC | CASVYRGFSYEQYF | TRBJ2-7 | - | TRBV28 | -
TGTGCCAGCAGCCGAGGGACAGCCGATTCCTATGGCTACACCTTC | CASSRGTADSYGYTF | TRBJ1-2 | - | TRBV5-6 | TRBD1
TGTGCCAGCAGCCCCGGAGGGACCACTGAAGCTTTCTTT | CASSPGGTTEAFF | TRBJ1-1 | - | TRBV11-3 | -
TGTGCCATCAGTGACATAGACAGGGACAGTGGTTCATTCCTTTTT | CAISDIDRDSGSFLF | TRBJ1-4 | - | TRBV10-3 | TRBD1
TGTGCCAGCCGCCCGGACAGGGCGGTCACCGGGGAGCTGTTTTTT | CASRPDRAVTGELFF | TRBJ2-2 | once | TRBV11-2 | TRBD1
TGTGCCAGCAGTTTAGCGGGAGGAGGGTTGGGTACGCAGTATTTT | CASSLAGGGLGTQYF | TRBJ2-3 | - | TRBV27 | TRBD2
TGTGCCAGCAGTTATCGGGGGGAGAACACTGAAGCTTTCTTT | CASSYRGENTEAFF | TRBJ1-1 | - | TRBV6-5 | -
TGTGCCAGCAGTGAAGCGCTTCTTTTAACTAGCGGGTCCTACGAGCAGTACTTC | CASSEALLLTSGSYEQYF | TRBJ2-7 | - | TRBV6-1 | TRBD2
TGTGCCAGCAGCTCAGGGAGGGCCGCTAATGAAAAACTGTTTTTT | CASSSGRAANEKLFF | TRBJ1-4 | - | TRBV6-1 | -
TGTGCCAGCAGTTTTCTCGGGGAGGGCCTAAGAGAGACCCAGTACTTC | CASSFLGEGLRETQYF | TRBJ2-5 | - | TRBV28 | TRBD2
TGCGCCAGCAGCCAAGCAAGTCTGACTAGCGGGAGCTACAATGAGCAGTTCTTC | CASSQASLTSGSYNEQFF | TRBJ2-1 | - | TRBV4-1 | TRBD2
TGCAGCGTACTACAGGGTGGGCAGTCTGGGGCCAACGTCCTGACTTTC | CSVLQGGQSGANVLTF | TRBJ2-6 | - | TRBV29-1 | -
TGCGCCAGCACTTACAGGGTTGGCTCCTACAATGAGCAGTTCTTC | CASTYRVGSYNEQFF | TRBJ2-1 | - | TRBV10-2 | -
TGCGCCAGCAGTGAGAAGACTAGCGGGAGCTACCAAGAGACCCAGTACTTC | CASSEKTSGSYQETQYF | TRBJ2-5 | - | TRBV10-1 | TRBD2
TGCGCCAGCAGGGGACAGGATCGGGAAAAACTGTTTTTT | CASRGQDREKLFF | TRBJ1-4 | - | TRBV10-2 | TRBD1
TGTGCCAGCATCAGAGGGAAACCCTACGAGCAGTACTTC | CASIRGKPYEQYF | TRBJ2-7 | - | TRBV6-5 | -
TGTGCCAGCAGTAGGACAGGCCCCTACGAGCAGTACTTC | CASSRTGPYEQYF | TRBJ2-7 | once | TRBV28 | TRBD1
TGTGCCAGCAGTTACTCGTCTCAGGGGGCAGGCGGCTACACCTTC | CASSYSSQGAGGYTF | TRBJ1-2 | - | TRBV6-6 | TRBD1
TGTGCCAGCAGCGAAGGCCTAGCGGGAGGCTCTTACAATGAGCAGTTCTTC | CASSEGLAGGSYNEQFF | TRBJ2-1 | - | TRBV27 | TRBD2
TGTGCCAGCACTAAGCGGGAGTGGGACAATGAGCAGTTCTTC | CASTKREWDNEQFF | TRBJ2-1 | - | TRBV28 | TRBD2
TGTGCCTGGAGTGTTGGGACAGGAAAATTCAGGCAGTACTTC | CAWSVGTGKFRQYF | TRBJ2-7 | - | TRBV30 | TRBD1
TGTGCCAGCAGCTCTTTGGAGCTGGTCCCCATGGGGCAGACCCAGTACTTC | CASSSLELVPMGQTQYF | TRBJ2-5 | once | TRBV5-6 | -
TGTGCCAGCAGTGCCAAAGGACTAGCGGAAGAGACCCAGTACTTC | CASSAKGLAEETQYF | TRBJ2-5 | - | TRBV2 | TRBD2
TGTGCCAGCAGCTACGGGACAGGGGTGCAAGCTTTCTTT | CASSYGTGVQAFF | TRBJ1-1 | - | TRBV6-6 | TRBD1
TGTGCCAGCAGCCTACGGTTTCCCCCCAATGAGCAGTTCTTC | CASSLRFPPNEQFF | TRBJ2-1 | - | TRBV7-9 | -
TGTGCCAGCACAGTGGTCGGGAATGAAAAACTGTTTTTT | CASTVVGNEKLFF | TRBJ1-4 | - | TRBV28 | -
TGTGCCAGCAGCGGGGACACCGCCTACGAGCAGTACTTC | CASSGDTAYEQYF | TRBJ2-7 | once | TRBV2 | -
TGCGCCAGCAGCTTGGGACAGGACACCGGGGAGCTGTTTTTT | CASSLGQDTGELFF | TRBJ2-2 | - | TRBV5-1 | -
TGTGCCAGCAGCCCTAAAGCGGGCCACACAGATACGCAGTATTTT | CASSPKAGHTDTQYF | TRBJ2-3 | - | TRBV9 | -
TGTGCCAGCAGCCCGCAGGGTACTAATGAAAAACTGTTTTTT | CASSPQGTNEKLFF | TRBJ1-4 | - | TRBV7-9 | -
TGCAGCGTTGACAGAGCGGGAGGGCCAGGTGATACGCAGTATTTT | CSVDRAGGPGDTQYF | TRBJ2-3 | - | TRBV29-1 | TRBD2
TGTGCCCGCCGGACCGGGGAGGGGGCTTTCTTT | CARRTGEGAFF | TRBJ1-1 | - | TRBV30 | -
TGCGCCAGCAGCTTGGCGTTGCTAGCGGGAGGTGGGGAAGAGACCCAGTACTTC | CASSLALLAGGGEETQYF | TRBJ2-5 | - | TRBV5-1 | TRBD2
TGTGCCAGCATCATAGCGGGCGGGGACACCGGGGAGCTGTTTTTT | CASIIAGGDTGELFF | TRBJ2-2 | once | TRBV2 | TRBD2
TGTGCTAGTGGTCCCGGGACAGCCACGTCCAATGAGCAGTTCTTC | CASGPGTATSNEQFF | TRBJ2-1 | - | TRBV12-5 | TRBD1
TGTGCCACCAGCAGCGGACGGTCGGGGGCCCAGCATTTT | CATSSGRSGAQHF | TRBJ1-5 | few | TRBV15 | -
TGTGCCAGCAGCTTAGGTACTAGCGGGAGTACAGATACGCAGTATTTT | CASSLGTSGSTDTQYF | TRBJ2-3 | - | TRBV11-2 | TRBD2
TGTGCCTGGAGAAGTCGGGAGGTCCGCTCTGGAAACACCATATATTTT | CAWRSREVRSGNTIYF | TRBJ1-3 | - | TRBV30 | -
TGTGCCAGCAGCGCACCCCCTACTAGCGTTGGACCCCCCGGGGAGCTGTTTTTT | CASSAPPTSVGPPGELFF | TRBJ2-2 | - | TRBV9 | TRBD2
TGTGCCAGCAGAGTCACAGGGGCCAATCAGCCCCAGCATTTT | CASRVTGANQPQHF | TRBJ1-5 | - | TRBV6-6 | TRBD1
TGTGCCAGCAGTGAGCGACTGCAAGAGACCCAGTACTTC | CASSERLQETQYF | TRBJ2-5 | - | TRBV2 | -
TGTGCCAGTAGTAGCCCTCAGGGTTCATGGAGCAATCAGCCCCAGCATTTT | CASSSPQGSWSNQPQHF | TRBJ1-5 | once | TRBV19 | -
TGCGCCAGCAGCTTGGGTGAGAACGGGAGGGCCCCCGAGCAGTACTTC | CASSLGENGRAPEQYF | TRBJ2-7 | - | TRBV5-1 | TRBD2
TGTGCCAGCAGCACGGGGGACCGGCCCTACGAGCAGTACTTC | CASSTGDRPYEQYF | TRBJ2-7 | - | TRBV5-4 | -
TGTGCCAGCATCTCTCCCAACTCCAATGAGCAGTTCTTC | CASISPNSNEQFF | TRBJ2-1 | - | TRBV7-9 | -
TGTGCCACCAGCCACCCGGGGGCGGGAGTAAACAATGAGCAGTTCTTC | CATSHPGAGVNNEQFF | TRBJ2-1 | - | TRBV15 | -